This T cell receptor beta chain derives from a study of Graves' ophthalmopathy and Graves' hyperthyroidism. Study results and caveats: Blood shared most expanded thyroid clonotypes above 0.001 frequency. With almost 90% sensitivity and around 80% specificity, a 13-signature model separated ophthalmopathy from stable hyperthyroidism.

Trimming left V 3 bases short and J 2 bases short, with 11 bases between. The germline V gene has CDR1 DFQATT and CDR2 SNEGSKA (reference sequence). This CDR3 contains 13 residues. Ages of hyperthyroidism patients ran from 18 to 65, and their diagnoses were new, under 2 months' duration. What supplied the PBMCs was about 10 ml of fresh peripheral blood. Amplifying from RNA transcripts, the study obtained TCR beta CDR3 regions. The authors performed first-round RT-PCR with HTBI primers and then a second-round multiplex PCR. Each CDR3 protein gets one entry after TCRdb re-called the multiplex PCR reads with MiXCR. The sample yields about 620,000 distinct CDR3 sequences, about a fifth seen once. This clonotype was seen a single time. Its specificity is not known.

The sequencing sample was made of peripheral blood. The clonotype was recovered from a woman in her late teens or twenties with stable Graves' hyperthyroidism. Some clones in this sample may be carry-over from other donors' samples. This chain joins TRBV20-1 and TRBJ2-7; D gene ambiguous. Here the CDR3 DNA reads TGCAGTGCTAGGGTTTCAGTTACCTACGAGCAGTACTTC. Translation: CSARVSVTYEQYF.